Sequencing of this T cell receptor beta chain was carried out in a study of blood T cell repertoires in COVID-19. Trimming removed 7 bases at V and 0 bases at J, with 16 bases between. The CDR3 is 16 residues long. Germline CDR1 is LGHDT and CDR2 is YNNKEL (reference sequence). Original data processing: Nucleated cell number was recorded as an estimate derived from reference gene primer amplification. The assay was immunoSEQ multiplex PCR, and TCRdb's table has in-frame clones only and misses some. V, J and clone size are those of that table, while D and trimming were read from the DNA. The sample has a few hundred thousand clones, approximately 82% seen once.

J is TRBJ2-1 and V is TRBV3-1 (or the pseudogene TRBV3-2); D might be TRBD2 (7 bases). Sequencing was performed on peripheral blood. The TCR sequence derives from a woman in her 40s who had recovered from COVID-19. The CDR3 DNA sequence: TGTGCCAGCAACAACGGAGGGGGGGCCTCCTACAATGAGCAGTTCTTC. This codes for CASNNGGGASYNEQFF.